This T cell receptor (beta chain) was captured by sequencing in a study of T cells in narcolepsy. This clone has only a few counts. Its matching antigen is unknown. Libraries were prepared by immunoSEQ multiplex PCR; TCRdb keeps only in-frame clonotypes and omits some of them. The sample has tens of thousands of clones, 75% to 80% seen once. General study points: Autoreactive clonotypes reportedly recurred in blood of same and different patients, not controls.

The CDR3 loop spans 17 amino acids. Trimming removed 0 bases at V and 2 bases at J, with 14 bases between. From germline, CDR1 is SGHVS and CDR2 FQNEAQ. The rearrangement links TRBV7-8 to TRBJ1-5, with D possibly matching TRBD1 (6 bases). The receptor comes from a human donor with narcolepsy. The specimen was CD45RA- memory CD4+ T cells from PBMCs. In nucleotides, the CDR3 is TGTGCCAGCAGCTTAGCGCCGGTGGGGGCGGGCAATCAGCCCCAGCATTTT. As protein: CASSLAPVGAGNQPQHF.